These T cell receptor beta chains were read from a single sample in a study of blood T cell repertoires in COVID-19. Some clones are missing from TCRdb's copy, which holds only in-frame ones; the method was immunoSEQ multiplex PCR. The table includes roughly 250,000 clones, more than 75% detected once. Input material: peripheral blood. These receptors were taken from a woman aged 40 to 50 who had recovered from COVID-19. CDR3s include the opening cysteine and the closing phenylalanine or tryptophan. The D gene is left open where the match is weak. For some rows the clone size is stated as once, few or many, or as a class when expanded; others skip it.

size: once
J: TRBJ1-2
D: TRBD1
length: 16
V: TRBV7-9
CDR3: CASSLVPTGGTGGYTF
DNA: TGTGCCAGCAGCTTAGTCCCGACAGGGGGGACGGGGGGCTACACCTTC

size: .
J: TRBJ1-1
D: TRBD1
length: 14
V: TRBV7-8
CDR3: CASGNRGKDTEAFF
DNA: TGTGCCAGCGGAAACAGGGGGAAGGACACTGAAGCTTTCTTT

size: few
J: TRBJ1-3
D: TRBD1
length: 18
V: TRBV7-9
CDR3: CASSLGLDRSSSGNTIYF
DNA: TGTGCCAGCAGCTTAGGGCTGGACAGGAGTTCTTCTGGAAACACCATATATTTT

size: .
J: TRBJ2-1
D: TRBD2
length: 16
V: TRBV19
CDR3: CASSIWSGETYNEQFF
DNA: TGTGCCAGTAGTATTTGGAGCGGGGAAACCTACAATGAGCAGTTCTTC

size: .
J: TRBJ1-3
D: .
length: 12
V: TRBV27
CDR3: CASSQSGNTIYF
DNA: TGTGCCAGCAGTCAGTCCGGAAACACCATATATTTT

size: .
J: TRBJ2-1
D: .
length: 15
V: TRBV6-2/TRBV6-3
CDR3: CASSQPGLQDNEQFF
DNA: TGTGCCAGCAGCCAGCCGGGACTCCAAGACAATGAGCAGTTCTTC

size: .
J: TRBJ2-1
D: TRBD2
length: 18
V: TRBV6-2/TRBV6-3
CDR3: CASSYGGLAGGPLNEQFF
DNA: TGTGCCAGCAGTTACGGGGGGCTAGCGGGAGGGCCGCTCAATGAGCAGTTCTTC

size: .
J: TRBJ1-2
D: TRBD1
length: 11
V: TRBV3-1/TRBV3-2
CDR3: CASSRPGQNTF
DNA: TGTGCCAGCAGCCGCCCGGGACAGAACACCTTC

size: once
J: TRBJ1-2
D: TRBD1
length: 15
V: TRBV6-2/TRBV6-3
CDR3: CASSPPGQGRYGYTF
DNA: TGTGCCAGCAGCCCCCCGGGACAGGGGCGCTATGGCTACACCTTC

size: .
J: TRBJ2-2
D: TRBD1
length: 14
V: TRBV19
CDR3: CASSISGGTGELFF
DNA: TGTGCCAGTAGTATATCAGGGGGAACCGGGGAGCTGTTTTTT

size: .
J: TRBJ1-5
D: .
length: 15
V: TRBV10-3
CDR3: CAISPGALGNQPQHF
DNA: TGTGCCATCAGTCCCGGTGCGTTAGGCAATCAGCCCCAGCATTTT

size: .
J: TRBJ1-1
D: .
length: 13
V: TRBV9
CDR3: CASSPRRVAEAFF
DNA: TGTGCCAGCAGCCCCCGACGGGTGGCTGAAGCTTTCTTT

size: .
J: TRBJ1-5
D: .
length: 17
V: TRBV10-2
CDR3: CASSDATGPGGNQPQHF
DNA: TGCGCCAGCAGTGATGCGACAGGCCCCGGGGGCAATCAGCCCCAGCATTTT

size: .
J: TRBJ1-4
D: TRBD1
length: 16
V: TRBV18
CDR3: CASSPSATGGVEKLFF
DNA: TGTGCCAGCTCACCAAGCGCGACAGGGGGTGTTGAAAAACTGTTTTTT

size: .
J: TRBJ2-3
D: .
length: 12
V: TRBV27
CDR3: CASSPRTDTQYF
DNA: TGTGCCAGCAGTCCTAGGACAGATACGCAGTATTTT

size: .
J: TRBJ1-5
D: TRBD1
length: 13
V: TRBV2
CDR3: CASSGQGVQPQHF
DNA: TGTGCCAGCAGTGGACAGGGGGTCCAGCCCCAGCATTTT

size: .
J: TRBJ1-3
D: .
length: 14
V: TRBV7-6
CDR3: CASSLARQGNTIYF
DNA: TGTGCCAGCAGCTTAGCCCGACAGGGAAACACCATATATTTT

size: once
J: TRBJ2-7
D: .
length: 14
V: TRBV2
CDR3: CASSEGAGLYEQYF
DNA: TGTGCCAGCAGTGAGGGTGCAGGGTTGTACGAGCAGTACTTC

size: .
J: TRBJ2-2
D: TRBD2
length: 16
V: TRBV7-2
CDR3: CASSWPSGRVTGELFF
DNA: TGTGCCAGCAGCTGGCCTAGCGGGAGGGTGACCGGGGAGCTGTTTTTT

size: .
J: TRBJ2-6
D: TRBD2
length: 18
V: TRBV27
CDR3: CASSFRAGAFSGANVLTF
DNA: TGTGCCAGCAGTTTTCGGGCGGGAGCTTTCTCTGGGGCCAACGTCCTGACTTTC

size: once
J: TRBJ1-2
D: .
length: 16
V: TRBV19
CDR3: CASSIDPRPRGYGYTF
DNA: TGTGCCAGTAGTATAGACCCACGGCCCCGGGGCTATGGCTACACCTTC

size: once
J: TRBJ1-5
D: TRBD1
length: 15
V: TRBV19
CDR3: CASSILGQSNQPQHF
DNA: TGTGCCAGTAGTATATTGGGACAGTCCAATCAGCCCCAGCATTTT

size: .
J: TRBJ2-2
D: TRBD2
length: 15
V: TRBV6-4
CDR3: CASSDRLGGAGELFF
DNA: TGTGCCAGCAGTGACCGTCTGGGAGGGGCCGGGGAGCTGTTTTTT

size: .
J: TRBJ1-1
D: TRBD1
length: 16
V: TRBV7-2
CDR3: CASTQRAGGLNTEAFF
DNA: TGTGCCAGCACCCAGCGGGCAGGGGGGTTGAACACTGAAGCTTTCTTT

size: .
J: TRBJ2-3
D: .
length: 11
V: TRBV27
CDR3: CASSHTDTQYF
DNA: TGTGCCAGCAGTCACACAGATACGCAGTATTTT

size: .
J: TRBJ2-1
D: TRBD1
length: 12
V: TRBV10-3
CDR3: CAISGTGREQFF
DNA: TGTGCCATCAGTGGGACAGGTCGGGAGCAGTTCTTC

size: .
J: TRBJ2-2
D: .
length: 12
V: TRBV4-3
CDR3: CASSPPAGELFF
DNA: TGCGCCAGCAGCCCCCCCGCCGGGGAGCTGTTTTTT

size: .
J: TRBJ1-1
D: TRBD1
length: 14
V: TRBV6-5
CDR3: CASSTPTGGGGAFF
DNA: TGTGCCAGCAGTACACCGACAGGGGGCGGTGGAGCTTTCTTT

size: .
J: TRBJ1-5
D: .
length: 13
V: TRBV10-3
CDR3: CAIRRDTRGPQHF
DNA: TGTGCCATCAGACGGGACACCCGGGGACCCCAGCATTTT

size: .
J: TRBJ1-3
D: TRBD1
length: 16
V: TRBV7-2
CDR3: CASSQQGALAGNTIYF
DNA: TGTGCCAGCAGTCAACAGGGGGCGCTCGCCGGAAACACCATATATTTT

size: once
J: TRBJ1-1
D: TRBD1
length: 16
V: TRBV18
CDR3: CASSPGQGDMNTEAFF
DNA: TGTGCCAGCTCACCGGGGCAGGGGGACATGAACACTGAAGCTTTCTTT

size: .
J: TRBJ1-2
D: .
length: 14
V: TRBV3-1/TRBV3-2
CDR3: CASSQGVVTGGYTF
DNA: TGTGCCAGCAGCCAAGGGGTTGTCACCGGGGGCTACACCTTC

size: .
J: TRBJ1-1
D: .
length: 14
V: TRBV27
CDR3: CASSPTILVTEAFF
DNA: TGTGCCAGCAGCCCCACCATCCTAGTCACTGAAGCTTTCTTT

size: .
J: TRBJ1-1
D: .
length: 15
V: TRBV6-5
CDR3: CASSPLNRQNTEAFF
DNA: TGTGCCAGCAGCCCATTAAATCGACAGAACACTGAAGCTTTCTTT

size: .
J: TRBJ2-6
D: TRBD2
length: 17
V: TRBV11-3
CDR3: CASSTRLAGVGANVLTF
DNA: TGTGCCAGCAGCACCAGACTAGCGGGAGTTGGGGCCAACGTCCTGACTTTC

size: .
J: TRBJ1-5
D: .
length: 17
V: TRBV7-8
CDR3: CASSSGGGIERNQPQHF
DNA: TGTGCCAGCAGCTCGGGGGGGGGCATCGAGAGAAATCAGCCCCAGCATTTT

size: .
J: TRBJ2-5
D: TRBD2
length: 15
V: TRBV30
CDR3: CAWSPGTTPTGTQYF
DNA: TGTGCCTGGAGTCCCGGGACTACCCCCACCGGGACCCAGTACTTC

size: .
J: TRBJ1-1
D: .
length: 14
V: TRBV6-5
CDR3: CASSYSSLNTEAFF
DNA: TGTGCCAGCAGTTACTCGTCCCTAAACACTGAAGCTTTCTTT

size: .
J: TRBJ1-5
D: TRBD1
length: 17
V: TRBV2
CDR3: CASSGQGALSGNQPQHF
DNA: TGTGCCAGCAGTGGACAGGGGGCTTTATCAGGCAATCAGCCCCAGCATTTT

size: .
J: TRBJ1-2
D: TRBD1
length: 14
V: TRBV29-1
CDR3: CSVEDRGSFYGYTF
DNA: TGCAGCGTTGAGGACAGGGGAAGTTTCTATGGCTACACCTTC

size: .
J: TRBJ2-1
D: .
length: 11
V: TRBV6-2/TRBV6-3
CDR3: CASSYHAEQFF
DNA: TGTGCCAGCAGTTACCACGCGGAGCAGTTCTTC

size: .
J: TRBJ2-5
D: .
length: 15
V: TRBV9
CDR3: CASSVAVAYGETQYF
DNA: TGTGCCAGCAGCGTAGCGGTGGCCTACGGGGAGACCCAGTACTTC

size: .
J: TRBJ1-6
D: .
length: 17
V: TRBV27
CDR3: CASSLEARSSYNSPLHF
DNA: TGTGCCAGCAGTTTAGAGGCGAGGAGCTCCTATAATTCACCCCTCCACTTT

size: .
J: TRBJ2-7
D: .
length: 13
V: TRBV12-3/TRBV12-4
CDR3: CASSPGQSYEQYF
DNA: TGTGCCAGCAGTCCCGGACAGTCCTACGAGCAGTACTTC

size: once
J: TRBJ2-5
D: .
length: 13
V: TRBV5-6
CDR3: CASSLWGTETQYF
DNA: TGTGCCAGCAGCTTGTGGGGCACGGAGACCCAGTACTTC

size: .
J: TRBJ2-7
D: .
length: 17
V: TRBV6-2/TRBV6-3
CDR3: CASSYSVLRRDSDEQYF
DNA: TGTGCCAGCAGTTACAGCGTACTACGGCGGGATAGTGACGAGCAGTACTTC

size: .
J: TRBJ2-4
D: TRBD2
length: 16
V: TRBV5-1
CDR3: CASSPTSGRAENIQYF
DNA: TGCGCCAGCAGCCCGACGAGCGGGAGGGCCGAAAACATTCAGTACTTC

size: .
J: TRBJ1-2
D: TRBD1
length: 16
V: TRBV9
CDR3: CASSVASAGTGYGYTF
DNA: TGTGCCAGCAGCGTAGCGTCTGCGGGGACAGGGTATGGCTACACCTTC

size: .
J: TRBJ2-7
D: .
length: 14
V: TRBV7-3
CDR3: CASSLGHLKGEQYF
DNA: TGTGCCAGCAGCTTGGGACACCTAAAAGGCGAGCAGTACTTC

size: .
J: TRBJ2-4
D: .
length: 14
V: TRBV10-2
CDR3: CASSPTLAKNIQYF
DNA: TGCGCCAGCAGCCCGACACTAGCCAAAAACATTCAGTACTTC

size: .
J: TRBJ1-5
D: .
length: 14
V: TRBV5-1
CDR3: CASSRGGGNQPQHF
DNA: TGCGCCAGCAGCCGGGGGGGTGGCAATCAGCCCCAGCATTTT

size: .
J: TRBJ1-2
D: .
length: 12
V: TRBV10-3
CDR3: CAIRTTVPGYTF
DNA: TGTGCCATCAGGACGACAGTGCCTGGCTACACCTTC

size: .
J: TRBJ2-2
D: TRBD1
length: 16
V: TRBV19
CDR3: CASSIERTGGPGELFF
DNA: TGTGCCAGTAGTATAGAACGGACAGGGGGCCCCGGGGAGCTGTTTTTT

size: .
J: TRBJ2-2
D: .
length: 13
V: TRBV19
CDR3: CASSPPSAGRLFF
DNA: TGTGCCAGTAGTCCCCCGTCGGCGGGGCGGCTGTTTTTT

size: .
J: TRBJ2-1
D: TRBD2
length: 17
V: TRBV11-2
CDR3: CASSGAFLASGRNEQFF
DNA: TGTGCCAGCAGCGGAGCTTTCCTGGCTAGCGGGCGGAATGAGCAGTTCTTC